The next 20 T cell receptor beta chains were all read from a single sample in a study of blood T cell repertoires in COVID-19. Here immunoSEQ multiplex PCR was the method, and the copy in TCRdb shows in-frame clones only, minus some. The data hold around 18,000 clones, with about 80% observed a single time. The sequencing sample was made of peripheral blood. Source of these receptors: an elderly man with acute or convalescent COVID-19.

The chain has TRBV6-6 and TRBJ2-5, with TRBD1 matching over 7 bases. Trimming at V came to 6 bases and at J to 3 bases, leaving 10 bases not matched to a gene. CDR1 and CDR2 from the germline V gene are MNHNY and SVGAGI (reference sequence). The CDR3 contains 15 residues. The CDR3 DNA reads as TGTGCCAGCAGCTGGACGGGACAGAGAGAAGAGACCCAGTACTTC. Translation gives CASSWTGQREETQYF.

The chain employs TRBV23-1 and TRBJ1-6; TRBD1 matches 10 bases. TRBV23-1 is sorted into the ORF group, with uncertain function. V trimming: 0 bases; J trimming: 7 bases; junction bases outside the gene matches: 9. This CDR3 contains 18 residues. The CDR3 nucleotides are TGCGCCAGCAGTCAATCGGCAAGACAGGGGGCTGCCAATTCACCCCTCCACTTT. This codes for CASSQSARQGAANSPLHF.

This chain connects TRBV28 to TRBJ2-1, with D possibly being TRBD1 (5 bases). The V end lost 6 bases, the J end lost 4 bases, and 7 bases lay between the germline ends. The CDR3 contains 12 residues. CDR1 is MDHEN and CDR2 is SYDVKM in the germline V gene. The CDR3 nucleotides read TGTGCCAGCAGGCAGGGTTACAATGAGCAGTTCTTC. Protein product: CASRQGYNEQFF.

The rearrangement uses TRBV27 and TRBJ2-7; TRBD2 is a possible D gene (6 bases). Germline V CDR1 and CDR2: MNHEY, SMNVEV (reference sequence). Trimming left V 7 bases short and J 3 bases short, with 19 bases between. This CDR3 has 15 residues. DNA for the CDR3: TGTGCCAGCACCTCCACCGGCGAGGGACTCTACGAGCAGTACTTC. It translates to CASTSTGEGLYEQYF.

This clone was detected once. This rearrangement joins TRBV18 to TRBJ2-1, with 12 positions matching TRBD2. The V gene end was trimmed by 0 bases and the J gene end by 6 bases; junction bases not matched to a gene: 3. CDR1 is KGHSH and CDR2 is LQKENI in the germline V gene. This CDR3 is built from 16 residues. For the CDR3, the DNA is TGTGCCAGCTCACCACCGACTAGCGGGGGCCTCAATGAGCAGTTCTTC. Protein: CASSPPTSGGLNEQFF.

The rearrangement links TRBV7-8 to TRBJ2-5, with 10 bases lining up with TRBD2. V was pared by 1 base and J by 0 bases, with 8 bases of the junction left unmatched. CDR3 size: 18 residues. CDR1 is SGHVS and CDR2 is FQNEAQ in the germline V gene. In nucleotides, the CDR3 is TGTGCCAGCAGCTTAGGATCCCTAGCGGGGGCCTACCAAGAGACCCAGTACTTC. Translated, it gives CASSLGSLAGAYQETQYF.

The chain combines TRBV5-6 with TRBJ2-2, with 11 positions matching TRBD2. The CDR3 totals 16 residues. CDR1 SGHDT and CDR2 YYEEEE come from the germline V gene. V shed 0 bases, J shed 4 bases, and the junction held 2 bases outside the gene matches. The CDR3 DNA sequence: TGTGCCAGCAGCTTGGGCCTAGCGGGGGGCACCGGGGAGCTGTTTTTT. Translation gives CASSLGLAGGTGELFF.

The chain is built from TRBV7-6 and TRBJ2-5, with D uncertain. The CDR3 covers 12 residues. The V end was cut by 0 bases, the J end by 4 bases, with 3 bases between. Germline-derived CDR1 and CDR2 are SGHVS and FNYEAQ. The CDR3 loop reads CASSLARETQYF. CDR3 bases: TGTGCCAGCAGCTTAGCGAGAGAGACCCAGTACTTC.

The gene calls are TRBV10-1 and TRBJ1-5; TRBD1 matches at 8 bases. The length of the CDR3 is 17 residues. V shed 1 base, J shed 5 bases, and the junction held 10 bases outside the gene matches. Germline CDR1 reads WNHNN; CDR2 reads SYGVQD (reference sequence). CDR3 in DNA: TGCGCCAGCAGTGAGTACCCGGGACAGGAAGCCCATCAGCCCCAGCATTTT. Residues: CASSEYPGQEAHQPQHF.

The chain links TRBV7-6 to TRBJ1-1; 10 bases align to TRBD1. Germline loops: CDR1 SGHVS, CDR2 FNYEAQ. This CDR3 is built from 16 residues. V dropped 4 bases and J dropped 1; count of bases not matched to a gene: 6. CDR3 nucleotides: TGTGCCAGCAGCTCGGGGGACAGGGGAAAGAACACTGAAGCTTTCTTT. It specifies CASSSGDRGKNTEAFF.

The rearrangement uses TRBV11-2 and TRBJ2-1; possible D gene TRBD1, 6 bases. This CDR3 comprises 15 residues. Trimming left V 5 bases short and J 6 bases short, with 17 bases between. In germline, CDR1 is SGHAT, CDR2 FQNNGV. The DNA for the CDR3 is TGTGCCAGCAGCCCGCAATACAGGGTGGGCAATGAGCAGTTCTTC. Translating it yields CASSPQYRVGNEQFF.

J is TRBJ2-5 and V is TRBV11-3; TRBD1 matches 8 bases. Losses at the gene ends were 3 bases for V and 5 bases for J; bases not matched to a gene: 20. CDR3 length: 19 amino acids. Germline CDR1 is SGHNT and CDR2 is YENEEA. The CDR3 bases are TGTGCCAGCAGCTTGATCTTGATTCGCGGGGCAGGGGGCGGGGAGACCCAGTACTTC. It yields the protein CASSLILIRGAGGGETQYF.

J is TRBJ2-5 and V is TRBV10-3; 10 positions match TRBD1. Per the germline V gene, CDR1 is ENHRY and CDR2 is SYGVKD. This CDR3 is 14 amino acids long. Trimming at V came to 5 bases and at J to 3 bases, leaving 3 bases not matched to a gene. CDR3 DNA sequence: TGTGCCATCAGTATGACAGGGGGCGAAGAGACCCAGTACTTC. It translates to CAISMTGGEETQYF.

Comment on this clone: An end of the junction does not agree with germline; a read error may underlie this. J is TRBJ2-5 and V is TRBV7-7; 12 nucleotides align to TRBD2. The germline V gene has CDR1 SSHAT and CDR2 FNYEAQ (reference sequence). The CDR3 has 15 residues. CDR3 nucleotides: TGTGCTAGCAGCTCGGAATCGACTAGCGGGGGGACCCAGTACTTC. It specifies CASSSESTSGGTQYF.

The V call is TRBV7-9, the J call TRBJ2-7, with D possibly being TRBD1 (6 bases). CDR1 is SEHNR, CDR2 FQNEAQ, per germline (reference sequence). Deletions cut 5 bases from V and 4 bases from J, with 18 bases between. The CDR3 runs 15 residues. CDR3 amino acids: CASSALDRLNYEQYF. Here the CDR3 DNA reads TGTGCCAGCAGCGCCCTCGACAGGTTGAATTACGAGCAGTACTTC.

The rearrangement uses TRBV7-9 and TRBJ1-3; 7 bases agree with TRBD1. CDR3 size: 14 residues. With 6 bases clipped from V and 4 bases from J, the junction kept 6 bases outside the gene matches. CDR1 is SEHNR, CDR2 FQNEAQ, per germline (reference sequence). CDR3 bases: TGTGCCAGCAGTCTAGGGGGCGCGGGAAACACCATATATTTT. It codes for CASSLGGAGNTIYF.

The chain has TRBV7-9 and TRBJ2-1; D unresolved. CDR1 and CDR2 (germline): SEHNR, FQNEAQ (reference sequence). The CDR3 contains 14 residues. V lost 1 base to trimming and J lost 6 bases, with 10 bases between them. CDR3 DNA sequence: TGTGCCAGCAGCTTAGTTGCAGGTCGCAATGAGCAGTTCTTC. The encoded protein is CASSLVAGRNEQFF.

The chain recombines TRBV6-5 with TRBJ2-7; the D gene is possibly TRBD1 (6 bases). CDR1 and CDR2 (germline): MNHEY, SVGAGI. CDR3 length equals 14 residues. The V and J ends lost 10 bases and 2 bases respectively, with 18 bases between them. The CDR3 bases are TGTGCCACCAAAGTCCGCTACAGGGCCTACGAGCAGTACTTC. Translated, it gives CATKVRYRAYEQYF.

This clone appeared a single time. This chain links TRBV19 with TRBJ2-1, with TRBD1 matching over 11 bases. V trimming: 8 bases; J trimming: 4 bases; junction bases outside the gene matches: 4. The CDR3 covers 14 residues. Germline-derived CDR1 and CDR2 are LNHDA and SQIVND (reference sequence). The CDR3 spells CASGDRGGYNEQFF. The CDR3 nucleotides read TGTGCCAGTGGGGACAGGGGGGGGTACAATGAGCAGTTCTTC.

The chain is built from TRBV21-1 and TRBJ1-6; TRBD1, the D gene given by the table, was not confirmed from the DNA. TRBV21-1 is a recognized pseudogene. CDR3 size: 17 residues. The CDR3 sequence is CASSKVYWGTPNSPLHF. The DNA of the CDR3 is TGTGCCAGCAGCAAAGTTTATTGGGGGACACCAAATTCACCCCTCCACTTT.